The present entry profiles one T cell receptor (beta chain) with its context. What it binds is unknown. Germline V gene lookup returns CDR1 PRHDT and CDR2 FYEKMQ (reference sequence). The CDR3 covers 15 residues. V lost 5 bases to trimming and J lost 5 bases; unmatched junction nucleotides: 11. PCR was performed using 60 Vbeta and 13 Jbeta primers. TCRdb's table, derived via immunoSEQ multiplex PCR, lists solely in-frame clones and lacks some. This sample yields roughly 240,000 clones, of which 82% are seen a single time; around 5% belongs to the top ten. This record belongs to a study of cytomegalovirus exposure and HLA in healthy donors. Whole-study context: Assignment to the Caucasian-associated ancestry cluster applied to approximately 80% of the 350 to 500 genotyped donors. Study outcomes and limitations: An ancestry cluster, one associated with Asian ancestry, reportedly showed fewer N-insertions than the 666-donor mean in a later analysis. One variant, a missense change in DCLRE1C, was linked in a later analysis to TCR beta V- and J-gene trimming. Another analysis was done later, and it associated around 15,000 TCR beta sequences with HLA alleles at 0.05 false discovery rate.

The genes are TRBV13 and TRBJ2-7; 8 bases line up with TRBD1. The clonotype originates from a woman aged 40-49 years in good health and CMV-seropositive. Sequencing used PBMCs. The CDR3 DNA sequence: TGTGCCAGCAGCGGTCGGACAGGGAGGTACAACGAGCAGTACTTC. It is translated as CASSGRTGRYNEQYF. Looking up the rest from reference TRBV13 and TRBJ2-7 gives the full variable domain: AAGVIQSPRHLIKEKRETATLKCYPIPRHDTVYWYQQGPGQDPQFLISFYEKMQSDKGSIPDRFSAQQFSDYHSELNMSSLELGDSALYFCASSGRTGRYNEQYFGPGTRLTVT.